The next 9 T cell receptor beta chains were all read from a single sample in a study of T cells expressing NK-cell markers. TCRdb derives one entry per CDR3 protein from the 5' RACE reads, leaving out DNA. This listing includes approximately 440,000 distinct CDR3 sequences. The sample was blood T cells: a sorted CD56 or NKG2C T cell subset, CD4+ or CD8+ T cells, or bulk PBMC T cells (not recorded which). These TCRs come from a woman aged 45-59 years in good health.

The rearrangement uses TRBV25-1 and TRBJ1-2. Germline loops: CDR1 MGHDK, CDR2 SYGVNS. This CDR3 comprises 12 residues. CDR3 sequence: CASSGVFYGYTF.

The chain combines TRBV7-8 with TRBJ2-5; TCRdb indicates TRBD2, and absent DNA this call remains unverified. Germline V gene data show CDR1 as SGHVS and CDR2 as FQNEAQ. This CDR3 has 15 amino acids. The CDR3 sequence is CASNLGLRPSETQYF.

The rearrangement links TRBV11-1 to TRBJ2-6; with no DNA, the TCRdb D assignment of TRBD1 cannot be verified. This CDR3 region has 15 residues. Germline loops: CDR1 SGHAT, CDR2 FQDESV (reference sequence). The CDR3 loop is CASSVRVGAANVLTF.

The V gene is TRBV5-1, the J gene TRBJ1-2; there is no DNA to check the TCRdb D call of TRBD1. The CDR3 length is 11 residues. Per germline, CDR1 SGHRS and CDR2 YFSETQ. CDR3 loop: CASSLGALVTF.

The rearrangement joins TRBV12-3 or TRBV12-4 to TRBJ1-1; TCRdb proposes TRBD1, but this gene call is untestable without DNA. This CDR3 is 13 amino acids long. CDR3 amino acids: CASSLSRGTEAFF.

The chain joins TRBV3-1 to TRBJ1-2. The CDR3 is made up of 16 amino acids. Germline CDR1 LGHDT, CDR2 YNNKEL (reference sequence). CDR3 amino acids: CASSQVLGRANYGYTF.

The chain links TRBV20-1 to TRBJ2-5; TCRdb indicates TRBD1, and absent DNA this call remains unverified. The germline CDR1 and CDR2 sequences are DFQATT and SNEGSKA (reference sequence). The CDR3 covers 13 residues. CDR3 protein: CSALQGREETQYF.

Here the CDR3 reads CSAALWGQGANQPQHF. The chain joins TRBV20-1 to TRBJ1-5; TCRdb reports TRBD1, a call that lacks DNA to check it against. This CDR3 contains 16 residues. CDR1 is DFQATT, CDR2 SNEGSKA, per germline (reference sequence).

CDR3 residues: CASSLSKGLSGNTIYF. The gene calls are TRBV12-3 or TRBV12-4 and TRBJ1-3. This CDR3 contains 16 residues.